This T cell receptor beta chain was recovered during a study of T-cell reconstitution after alpha-beta-depleted transplantation in children. The library targeted TCRbeta and was prepared with unique molecular identifiers. TCRdb reanalysed the PCR reads using MiXCR and keeps one entry per CDR3 protein. The sample has roughly 670,000 distinct CDR3 sequences, 13% seen once; the top ten hold about 0.79%. This clonotype showed up just a few times. Antigen: not known. The junction departs from the called germline gene at one end, perhaps through a read error. Study findings and constraints: T cells produced anew were the main source of T-cell counts and diversity one year after transplant. It was reported that alpha-beta T cells came from several hundred expanded graft clones (about two months after transplant). After transplant, high TCRbeta diversity at day 60 in some patients arose from surviving recipient T cells and thymic progenitors.

Germline CDR1 and CDR2: SGDLS and YYNGEE. The CDR3 contains 14 residues. The sample was PBMCs, taken before TCRalphabeta/CD19-depleted stem cell transplant. The rearrangement links TRBV9 to TRBJ2-5; D is possibly TRBD2 (7 bases). The sequence was obtained from a girl aged 2 to 9 with congenital amegakaryocytic thrombocytopenia, due to receive a stem cell transplant. CDR3 DNA: TGTGCTAGCAGCGTAGGGGGGGTGGTGGAGACCCAGTACTTC. It encodes CASSVGGVVETQYF.